The 32 T cell receptor beta chains below were found in one sample sequenced in a study of shared clonotypes between healthy human individuals. CD45RO negativity and positive selection for CCR7 defined naive CD8 cells, a population that excluded terminally differentiated effector memory CD45RA+ cells. Sequencing was performed with immunoSEQ multiplex PCR; in TCRdb, only in-frame clones are kept and a portion is missing. The sample lists about 2 million clones; about 95% were seen once. The sequencing input was naive CD8+ T cells sorted from blood. All receptors come from a man between 18 and 29 years old in good health.

The chain links TRBV10-3 to TRBJ2-1; D assignment may be TRBD1 or TRBD2 (5 bases each). This CDR3 region has 12 residues. V dropped 9 bases and J dropped 5 bases, with 11 bases sitting between them. CDR1 is ENHRY, CDR2 SYGVKD, per germline. The CDR3 is CAIGGRDNEQFF. The CDR3 DNA sequence: TGTGCCATTGGGGGACGGGACAATGAGCAGTTCTTC.

The chain carries TRBV12-5 and TRBJ2-7, with 10 bases that match TRBD1. The CDR3 is 17 residues long. Germline V CDR1 and CDR2: LGHNT, FRNRAP. The junction had 7 bases not matched to a gene; V was cut back by 1 base and J by 1 base. CDR3 residues: CASGLDPGQGISYEQYF. In nucleotides, the CDR3 is TGTGCTAGTGGTTTGGACCCGGGACAGGGGATATCCTACGAGCAGTACTTC.

This clone was picked up a small number of times. The chain has TRBV30 and TRBJ1-1; D gene unclear. CDR3 length: 11 residues. The germline CDR1 and CDR2 sequences are GTSNPN and SVGIG (reference sequence). V was cut by 5 bases and J by 4 bases, with 8 bases left in between. The DNA of the CDR3 is TGTGCCTGGGAATTGGTCACTGAAGCTTTCTTT. As protein: CAWELVTEAFF.

This sequence joins TRBV7-6 and TRBJ2-7, with a tentative D call TRBD2 (6 bases). Germline CDR1 is SGHVS and CDR2 is FNYEAQ. Trimming stripped 3 bases from V and 7 bases from J, with 13 bases between. CDR3 length equals 13 residues. In nucleotides, the CDR3 is TGTGCCAGCAGCTTCGATGGGAGGATGGAGCAGTACTTC. This gives the protein CASSFDGRMEQYF.

The rearrangement joins TRBV27 to TRBJ2-5; TRBD2 is a possible D gene (5 bases). Germline V gene data show CDR1 as MNHEY and CDR2 as SMNVEV (reference sequence). This CDR3 has 14 amino acids. V was pared by 4 bases and J by 5 bases, with 14 bases between. The CDR3 nucleotides read TGTGCCAGCAGTTACTTAGCATCGGGGGAGACCCAGTACTTC. The encoded protein is CASSYLASGETQYF.

This chain connects TRBV6-1 to TRBJ2-7; 7 nucleotides align to TRBD1. Germline CDR1 MNHNS, CDR2 SASEGT. J was trimmed by 3 bases and V by 1 base; bases with no gene match: 3. The CDR3 length is 14 residues. The DNA for the CDR3 is TGTGCCAGCAGTGAAGGGACAGGCTTCTACGAGCAGTACTTC. Residues: CASSEGTGFYEQYF.

In its sample, this clone was seen once. This sequence joins TRBV5-1 and TRBJ1-1; unclear D gene. The germline V gene encodes CDR1 SGHRS and CDR2 YFSETQ. CDR3 length equals 14 residues. Trimming took 2 bases from V and 1 from J, leaving 9 bases between them. CDR3 in DNA: TGCGCCAGCAGCTTTAGGGAATCGAACACTGAAGCTTTCTTT. The encoded protein is CASSFRESNTEAFF.

V gene TRBV6-5 combines with J gene TRBJ2-7; possible D gene TRBD1, 6 bases. The CDR3 is 14 residues long. V was clipped by 4 bases and J by 3 bases, with 13 bases between them. CDR1 is MNHEY, CDR2 SVGAGI, per germline. CDR3 in amino acids: CASSFDTGNYEQYF. The CDR3, as DNA: TGTGCCAGCAGTTTCGATACAGGGAACTACGAGCAGTACTTC.

The chain uses TRBV29-1 and TRBJ1-2, with 11 bases that match TRBD1. V shed 6 bases, J shed 2 bases, and the junction held 8 bases outside the gene matches. CDR1 and CDR2 (germline): SQVTM, ANQGSEA. There are 15 residues in the CDR3. CDR3 sequence reads: CSVDYRTGGNYGYTF. CDR3 bases: TGCAGCGTAGATTACCGGACAGGGGGCAACTATGGCTACACCTTC. Based on the CDR3 plus reference TRBV29-1 and TRBJ1-2, the full variable domain is SAVISQKPSRDICQRGTSLTIQCQVDSQVTMMFWYRQQPGQSLTLIATANQGSEATYESGFVIDKFPISRPNLTFSTLTVSNMSPEDSSIYLCSVDYRTGGNYGYTFGSGTRLTVV.

The rearrangement joins TRBV19 to TRBJ2-5, with D possibly TRBD1 on 6 matching bases. Germline values: CDR1 LNHDA, CDR2 SQIVND (reference sequence). The CDR3 loop spans 15 amino acids. V shed 1 base and J shed 4 bases, with 13 bases lying between them. The CDR3 nucleotides read TGTGCCAGTAGTATAGGGGGGCTGGCGAGAGAGACCCAGTACTTC. Its protein product is CASSIGGLARETQYF.

The chain has TRBV9 and TRBJ2-7; 7 bases fit TRBD1. V lost 4 bases to trimming and J lost 3 bases; unmatched junction nucleotides: 10. CDR3 length: 15 amino acids. CDR1 and CDR2 (germline): SGDLS, YYNGEE. Written as DNA, the CDR3 is TGTGCCAGCAGCCCCGCCGGGACAGTCAACTACGAGCAGTACTTC. This gives the protein CASSPAGTVNYEQYF.

This sequence joins TRBV30 and TRBJ2-1, with D possibly being TRBD2 (5 bases). Looked up from germline, CDR1 is GTSNPN and CDR2 is SVGIG (reference sequence). The CDR3 is 15 residues long. V was pared by 0 bases and J by 8 bases, with 17 bases between. CDR3 sequence: CAWSVGSGLVDEQFF. CDR3 nucleotide sequence: TGTGCCTGGAGTGTAGGAAGCGGCCTGGTCGATGAGCAGTTCTTC.

The rearrangement links TRBV7-9 to TRBJ1-5; D might be TRBD1 (5 bases). Trimming stripped 5 bases from V and 3 bases from J, with 11 bases between. Germline CDR1 is SEHNR and CDR2 is FQNEAQ (reference sequence). The CDR3 contains 14 residues. The CDR3 nucleotides are TGTGCCAGCAGCCCCCTGGGGGACAATCAGCCCCAGCATTTT. Amino acids: CASSPLGDNQPQHF.

The chain links TRBV18 to TRBJ2-7, with a weak D call TRBD2 (7 bases). The CDR3 spans 14 residues. V was trimmed by 3 bases and J by 4 bases, leaving 13 bases between them. Germline V gives CDR1 KGHSH, CDR2 LQKENI. CDR3 DNA sequence: TGTGCCAGCTCACCGGCGGGGGCAGAATACGAGCAGTACTTC. This translates into CASSPAGAEYEQYF.

CDR3 bases: TGTGCCAGCAGCTTAGTGGCAGGGACGGGGGAAGAGACCCAGTACTTC. It translates to CASSLVAGTGEETQYF. The rearrangement joins TRBV11-2 to TRBJ2-5; a weak D match, TRBD2 (6 bases). CDR1 SGHAT and CDR2 FQNNGV come from the germline V gene. The germline V and J ends were trimmed by 1 base and 3 bases, with 15 bases remaining between them. The CDR3 is 16 amino acids.

The chain uses TRBV4-1 and TRBJ1-2; tentatively, D is TRBD1 (6 bases). Germline CDR1 MGHRA, CDR2 YSYEKL. This CDR3 contains 17 residues. V was pared by 0 bases and J by 4 bases, with 18 bases between. CDR3 sequence: CASSQEIEGTFFYGYTF. The CDR3 DNA is TGCGCCAGCAGCCAAGAGATAGAGGGGACATTCTTCTATGGCTACACCTTC.

The V call is TRBV5-1, the J call TRBJ1-5; the D is unclear. The germline V gene encodes CDR1 SGHRS and CDR2 YFSETQ. The CDR3 sequence is 13 residues long. The V end was cut by 4 bases, the J end by 3 bases, with 8 bases between. As DNA, the CDR3 is TGCGCCAGCAGCAACGGGTACAATCAGCCCCAGCATTTT. The encoded protein is CASSNGYNQPQHF.

The V gene is TRBV27, the J gene TRBJ1-2; perhaps TRBD1 as D (5 bases). CDR3 length: 17 amino acids. Germline lookup yields CDR1 MNHEY and CDR2 SMNVEV (reference sequence). Trimming stripped 5 bases from V and 1 base from J, with 20 bases between. The CDR3 bases are TGTGCCAGCAGTCTCCCCCCTGGACACGGACGTAACTATGGCTACACCTTC. Translated: CASSLPPGHGRNYGYTF.

The chain uses TRBV13 and TRBJ2-3, with D perhaps TRBD1 (6 bases). Germline CDR1 and CDR2: PRHDT and FYEKMQ (reference sequence). The CDR3 is made up of 15 amino acids. The V and J ends lost 5 bases and 2 bases respectively, with 14 bases between them. Here the CDR3 DNA reads TGTGCCAGCAGCGGTTCCAGGGGAACCACAGATACGCAGTATTTT. Its translation: CASSGSRGTTDTQYF.

The CDR3 protein is CASSRRGQGTYEQYF. CDR3 in DNA: TGTGCCAGCAGCCGGCGGGGACAGGGGACCTACGAGCAGTACTTC. V gene TRBV2 combines with J gene TRBJ2-7; TRBD1 agrees at 10 bases. Germline lookup yields CDR1 SNHLY and CDR2 FYNNEI. Losses at the gene ends were 6 bases for V and 2 bases for J; bases not matched to a gene: 7. This CDR3 region has 15 residues.

The chain employs TRBV27 and TRBJ2-7; D is perhaps TRBD1 (5 bases). From germline, CDR1 is MNHEY and CDR2 SMNVEV (reference sequence). This CDR3 is built from 14 residues. Trimming stripped 5 bases from V and 2 bases from J, with 13 bases between. DNA for the CDR3: TGTGCCAGCAGTCTCCTAGACAGCACCTACGAGCAGTACTTC. This gives the protein CASSLLDSTYEQYF.

CDR3 protein: CASSVEGDNTEAFF. In nucleotides, the CDR3 is TGTGCCAGCAGCGTAGAAGGAGACAACACTGAAGCTTTCTTT. The rearrangement links TRBV9 to TRBJ1-1; no reliable D call. The CDR3 has 14 residues. The germline gives CDR1 SGDLS, CDR2 YYNGEE. V gave up 0 bases and J gave up 2 bases, with 8 bases separating them.

The chain employs TRBV27 and TRBJ2-1; TRBD1 matches 9 bases. Germline V gives CDR1 MNHEY, CDR2 SMNVEV (reference sequence). CDR3 length: 15 residues. V shed 6 bases and J 4 bases; nucleotides not matched to a gene: 7. CDR3 sequence reads: CASRPRTGVYNEQFF. The DNA for the CDR3 is TGTGCCAGCAGGCCACGGACAGGGGTATACAATGAGCAGTTCTTC.

This chain uses TRBV5-4 with TRBJ2-2; D unclear. The CDR3 is made up of 15 amino acids. V was cut by 4 bases and J by 4 bases, with 14 bases left in between. CDR1 SGHNT and CDR2 YYREEE come from the germline V gene (reference sequence). The CDR3 loop reads CASSPSWAATGELFF. In DNA form, the CDR3 reads TGTGCCAGCAGCCCCTCGTGGGCGGCCACCGGGGAGCTGTTTTTT.

The rearrangement uses TRBV9 and TRBJ1-1; 8 bases line up with TRBD1. Germline V lookup: CDR1 SGDLS, CDR2 YYNGEE. Losses at the gene ends were 4 bases for V and 3 bases for J; bases not matched to a gene: 5. The CDR3 has 14 residues. The CDR3 DNA follows: TGTGCCAGCAGCACCCCAGGGGGCTACACTGAAGCTTTCTTT. It codes for CASSTPGGYTEAFF.

The chain links TRBV19 to TRBJ2-3; TRBD2 matches 7 bases. The V gene's germline CDR1 is LNHDA and CDR2 SQIVND (reference sequence). The CDR3 spans 17 residues. With 1 base clipped from V and 3 bases from J, the junction kept 10 bases outside the gene matches. CDR3: CASSIGVGRGETDTQYF. The CDR3 coding sequence is TGTGCCAGTAGTATAGGGGTCGGTCGGGGGGAGACAGATACGCAGTATTTT.

On this clone: A junction boundary mismatches the germline segment, possibly from a read error. CDR3 sequence: CASSLGLGLHF. CDR3 DNA sequence: TGTGCCAGCAGCTTAGGGTTAGGACTCCACTTC. The chain joins TRBV7-9 to TRBJ2-5; the D gene is possibly TRBD2 (5 bases). Per germline, CDR1 SEHNR and CDR2 FQNEAQ (reference sequence). The CDR3 is made up of 11 amino acids.

J is TRBJ2-7 and V is TRBV5-1; 8 bases map to TRBD1. Germline V gene sequence: CDR1 SGHRS, CDR2 YFSETQ. V lost 4 bases to trimming and J lost 3 bases; unmatched junction nucleotides: 6. This CDR3 is 14 amino acids long. DNA of the CDR3: TGCGCCAGCAGCATGTCGGGACAGGACTACGAGCAGTACTTC. Translation gives CASSMSGQDYEQYF.

The chain couples TRBV14 to TRBJ2-4; D unresolved. Germline V lookup: CDR1 SGHDN, CDR2 FVKESK. The CDR3 sequence is 13 residues long. The V end lost 6 bases, the J end lost 2 bases, and 8 bases lay between the germline ends. CDR3 coding DNA: TGTGCCAGCAGTTACAGTCCCAAAAACATTCAGTACTTC. This encodes CASSYSPKNIQYF.

The chain joins TRBV6-1 to TRBJ1-5, with 7 bases fitting TRBD1. This CDR3 is built from 13 residues. CDR1 and CDR2 from the germline V gene are MNHNS and SASEGT. The trim removed 7 bases at V and 6 bases at J, leaving 6 bases unmatched. The CDR3 DNA reads as TGTGCCAGCAAAGAGGGGGCGAGTCAGCCCCAGCATTTT. It is translated as CASKEGASQPQHF.

This clone has just one count. Additional DNA sequences in this sample encode the identical CDR3. The chain links TRBV20-1 to TRBJ2-7; perhaps TRBD2 as D (7 bases). The CDR3 extends over 11 amino acids. Germline lookup yields CDR1 DFQATT and CDR2 SNEGSKA (reference sequence). CDR3 sequence (DNA): TGCAGCGTCGGGGGGCCCTACGAGCAGTACTTC. Its protein product is CSVGGPYEQYF.

The genes are TRBV27 and TRBJ2-7; D not certain. This CDR3 has 14 amino acids. Germline CDR1 and CDR2: MNHEY and SMNVEV (reference sequence). V was trimmed by 3 bases and J by 1 base, leaving 10 bases between them. CDR3 DNA sequence: TGTGCCAGCAGTTTTGGGCAGCATTCCTACGAGCAGTACTTC. Amino acid sequence: CASSFGQHSYEQYF.